The 15 T cell receptor beta chains below all came from one sample that was sequenced in a study of control samples from healthy donors and cancer patients. The repertoire was sequenced with immunoSEQ multiplex PCR; TCRdb's copy has only in-frame clones and lacks some. The sample has 120,000 or so clones, 90% to 95% seen once. Sequenced sample: PBMCs. Source of these receptors: a man aged 50-60 years with head and neck cancer.

The chain carries TRBV28 and TRBJ2-3; maybe TRBD1 (5 bases). Between the trimmed V and J ends, which lost 6 bases and 0 bases, there was a span of 16 bases. The CDR3 sequence is 16 residues long. CDR1 MDHEN and CDR2 SYDVKM come from the germline V gene. The chain's CDR3 is CASSTFSAGSTDTQYF. The CDR3, as DNA: TGTGCCAGCAGCACTTTCTCCGCAGGGAGCACAGATACGCAGTATTTT.

V gene TRBV4-3 combines with J gene TRBJ2-2, with D uncertain. Between the trimmed V and J ends, which lost 1 base and 7 bases, there was a span of 7 bases. From germline, CDR1 is LGHNA and CDR2 YSLEER. The CDR3 spans 13 residues. CDR3 in amino acids: CASSQVFGGELFF. The CDR3, as DNA: TGCGCCAGCAGCCAAGTTTTCGGCGGGGAGCTGTTTTTT.

V and J are TRBV28 and TRBJ1-2; maybe TRBD1 (5 bases). Germline V gene lookup returns CDR1 MDHEN and CDR2 SYDVKM. This CDR3 is built from 17 residues. The V end was cut by 3 bases, the J end by 0 bases, with 17 bases between. CDR3 in amino acids: CASSLVRRGLANYGYTF. The CDR3 DNA is TGTGCCAGCAGTTTGGTTAGGAGGGGCCTTGCTAACTATGGCTACACCTTC.

The chain employs TRBV7-9 and TRBJ2-1; 10 bases fit TRBD2. The CDR3 contains 15 residues. The germline V gene has CDR1 SEHNR and CDR2 FQNEAQ (reference sequence). Trimming took 2 bases from V and 7 from J; bases not matched to a gene: 5. DNA of the CDR3: TGTGCCAGCAGCTTACTAGCGGGGGCAACAAATGAGCAGTTCTTC. It translates to CASSLLAGATNEQFF.

The rearrangement links TRBV11-2 to TRBJ2-2; D gene ambiguous. Between the trimmed V and J ends, which lost 2 bases and 5 bases, there was a span of 9 bases. CDR1 and CDR2 from the germline V gene are SGHAT and FQNNGV. The CDR3 loop spans 14 amino acids. CDR3 sequence (DNA): TGTGCCAGCAGCTTACGGTGGCGGACCGGGGAGCTGTTTTTT. Translating it yields CASSLRWRTGELFF.

The chain employs TRBV6-5 and TRBJ2-7, with D maybe TRBD2 (5 bases). V was pared by 6 bases and J by 1 base, with 10 bases between. The germline V gene encodes CDR1 MNHEY and CDR2 SVGAGI. This CDR3 is built from 13 residues. The CDR3 DNA reads as TGTGCCAGCAGCAGCTCGGGGTCCTACGAGCAGTACTTC. Residues: CASSSSGSYEQYF.

This chain uses TRBV12-3 or TRBV12-4 with TRBJ2-1, with D hard to call. V was pared by 3 bases and J by 8 bases, with 5 bases between. The CDR3 is made up of 11 amino acids. The CDR3 bases are TGTGCCAGCAGTTTTTACGATGAGCAGTTCTTC. It encodes CASSFYDEQFF.

CDR3 region: CASSYTTGELFF. The CDR3 DNA is TGTGCCAGCAGTTACACGACCGGGGAGCTGTTTTTT. The chain combines TRBV6-2 or TRBV6-3 with TRBJ2-2; D not resolved. Trimming removed 2 bases from V and 5 bases from J, with 3 bases in between. The CDR3 runs to 12 residues. Germline lookup yields CDR1 MNHEY and CDR2 SVGEGT.

The V call is TRBV18, the J call TRBJ2-3, with 9 bases matching TRBD2. Trimming at V came to 3 bases and at J to 2 bases, leaving 3 bases not matched to a gene. CDR1 and CDR2 (germline): KGHSH, LQKENI. The CDR3 contains 15 residues. CDR3 in DNA: TGTGCCAGCTCACCTCTAGCGGGACACACAGATACGCAGTATTTT. Amino acids: CASSPLAGHTDTQYF.

The chain employs TRBV18 and TRBJ2-3; D uncertain. This CDR3 contains 14 residues. V shed 6 bases and J shed 2 bases, with 12 bases lying between them. Germline loops: CDR1 KGHSH, CDR2 LQKENI. CDR3 in amino acids: CASSQIGFTDTQYF. The CDR3 coding sequence is TGTGCCAGCTCTCAGATAGGTTTCACAGATACGCAGTATTTT. Complete variable domain (other parts from reference TRBV18 and TRBJ2-3): NAGVMQNPRHLVRRRGQEARLRCSPMKGHSHVYWYRQLPEEGLKFMVYLQKENIIDESGMPKERFSAEFPKEGPSILRIQQVVRGDSAAYFCASSQIGFTDTQYFGPGTRLTVL.

The V and J genes are TRBV25-1 and TRBJ1-2; D is uncertain. The CDR3 runs 13 residues. Germline-derived CDR1 and CDR2 are MGHDK and SYGVNS. Trimming left V 4 bases short and J 4 bases short, with 10 bases between. This chain's CDR3 is CASSAGGVYGYTF. The DNA of the CDR3 is TGTGCCAGCAGTGCAGGAGGAGTCTATGGCTACACCTTC.

The chain employs TRBV20-1 and TRBJ2-5; D call uncertain. This CDR3 region has 13 residues. Germline V gene sequence: CDR1 DFQATT, CDR2 SNEGSKA (reference sequence). Trimming removed 3 bases from V and 1 base from J, with 9 bases in between. Here the CDR3 DNA reads TGCAGTGCTAGTTACCCCGCCCAAGAGACCCAGTACTTC. It specifies CSASYPAQETQYF.

This clone was observed once. The J gene is TRBJ1-1, the V gene TRBV6-1; weak D call: TRBD1 (6 bases). The CDR3 runs to 14 residues. The V end was cut by 1 base, the J end by 11 bases, with 17 bases between. Germline values: CDR1 MNHNS, CDR2 SASEGT. The CDR3 reads CASSEVARGLGAFF. The CDR3 nucleotides are TGTGCCAGCAGTGAAGTCGCCCGGGGGCTGGGGGCTTTCTTT.

The chain couples TRBV12-3 or TRBV12-4 to TRBJ2-5; D uncertain. The CDR3 has 12 amino acids. V was cut by 5 bases and J by 3 bases, with 7 bases left in between. CDR3 protein: CASSTQKETQYF. In DNA form, the CDR3 reads TGTGCCAGCAGTACCCAGAAAGAGACCCAGTACTTC.

In the case of this clone: Other nucleotide sequences from this sample produce the same CDR3. V is TRBV3-1 (or the pseudogene TRBV3-2) and J is TRBJ2-2; D might be TRBD2 (6 bases). V was clipped by 0 bases and J by 6 bases, with 11 bases between them. In germline, CDR1 is LGHDT, CDR2 YNNKEL (reference sequence). The length of the CDR3 is 15 residues. DNA for the CDR3: TGTGCCAGCAGCCAAGATCTCCGGGGGTCCGGGGAGCTGTTTTTT. It codes for CASSQDLRGSGELFF.